Included here is one TCR beta chain sequence, with context. The source of the sample is a study of T cell changes during pregnancy in multiple sclerosis. Produced via immunoSEQ multiplex PCR; TCRdb's table is partial and in-frame only. The sample includes tens of thousands of clones, about 88% seen only once; the top ten take approximately 6.9%. This TCR was sampled from a female donor with multiple sclerosis, enrolled in a pregnancy study. The sample in question was CD8+ T cells from peripheral blood mononuclear cells, obtained in the second trimester of pregnancy.

The chain's CDR3 is CASSFRGDEQFF. CDR3 nucleotides: TGTGCCAGCAGCTTCAGGGGAGATGAGCAGTTCTTC. The chain couples TRBV7-3 to TRBJ2-1, with a possible D match to TRBD1 (6 bases). Between the trimmed V and J ends, which lost 3 bases and 8 bases, there was a span of 8 bases. This CDR3 region has 12 residues. Per the germline V gene, CDR1 is SGHTA and CDR2 is FQGTGA.